These T cell receptor beta chains were read from a single sample in a study of OX40 agonist ivuxolimab in advanced cancers. Profiled with immunoSEQ multiplex PCR; TCRdb holds only in-frame clones, not every one. The table shows 45,000 or so clones, with approximately 80% occurring only once. Sequenced material: CD4+ or CD8+ T cells sorted from blood, taken in a trial of the OX40 agonist ivuxolimab. These receptor sequences come from an adult with an advanced solid tumor such as melanoma, head and neck, liver or kidney cancer. Both conserved end residues are part of each CDR3. D genes are given only for firm matches. Part of the rows lack a size; the others show once, few, many or a class for expanded clones.

v_call: TRBV19
clone_size: -
d_call: TRBD1
j_call: TRBJ1-2
cdr3_nt: TGTGCCAGTACAGCCGGGACAGGGGTCTATGGCTACACCTTC
cdr3_aa: CASTAGTGVYGYTF

v_call: TRBV4-2
clone_size: -
d_call: TRBD2
j_call: TRBJ2-1
cdr3_nt: TGTGCCAGCAGCCACCTCGCCACTAGCGGCCCCAATGAGCAGTTCTTC
cdr3_aa: CASSHLATSGPNEQFF

v_call: TRBV23-1
clone_size: -
d_call: TRBD1
j_call: TRBJ2-7
cdr3_nt: TGCGCCAGCAGTCCACCCCGGGCAGGGGGAGACTACGAGCAGTACTTC
cdr3_aa: CASSPPRAGGDYEQYF

v_call: TRBV15
clone_size: -
d_call: -
j_call: TRBJ1-2
cdr3_nt: TGTGCCACCAGCGTCGGGACTAACTATGGCTACACCTTC
cdr3_aa: CATSVGTNYGYTF

v_call: TRBV27
clone_size: -
d_call: -
j_call: TRBJ2-1
cdr3_nt: TGTGCCAGCGGGCCCCGAGGCTCCCCTTCCAATGAGCAGTTCTTC
cdr3_aa: CASGPRGSPSNEQFF

v_call: TRBV18
clone_size: -
d_call: -
j_call: TRBJ2-1
cdr3_nt: TGTGCCAGCTCACCAGGGCTTAGCTACAATGAGCAGTTCTTC
cdr3_aa: CASSPGLSYNEQFF

v_call: TRBV7-2
clone_size: -
d_call: -
j_call: TRBJ2-7
cdr3_nt: TGTGCCAGCAGCAACGGCCCAGGCCCTTACGAGCAGTACTTC
cdr3_aa: CASSNGPGPYEQYF

v_call: TRBV7-9
clone_size: -
d_call: TRBD1
j_call: TRBJ1-2
cdr3_nt: TGTGCCAGCAGCTTTCTGGGACAGGGGGCCTTTGGCTACACCTTC
cdr3_aa: CASSFLGQGAFGYTF

v_call: TRBV25-1
clone_size: -
d_call: -
j_call: TRBJ1-6
cdr3_nt: TGTGCCAGCAGCCCAGGGAGTCGCAATTCACCCCTCCACTTT
cdr3_aa: CASSPGSRNSPLHF

v_call: TRBV6-1
clone_size: -
d_call: -
j_call: TRBJ1-1
cdr3_nt: TGTGCCAGCAGTGAGAACATGCCCGAAGCTTTCTTT
cdr3_aa: CASSENMPEAFF

v_call: TRBV4-3
clone_size: -
d_call: -
j_call: TRBJ2-7
cdr3_nt: TGCGCCAGCAGCCAAGGATGGGGGACCTCCTACGAGCAGTACTTC
cdr3_aa: CASSQGWGTSYEQYF

v_call: TRBV6-1
clone_size: few
d_call: -
j_call: TRBJ1-1
cdr3_nt: TGTGCCAGCAGTGCTAAGATGAACACTGAAGCTTTCTTT
cdr3_aa: CASSAKMNTEAFF

v_call: TRBV2
clone_size: few
d_call: TRBD1
j_call: TRBJ2-3
cdr3_nt: TGTGCCAGCAGTGCCCCGGGACAGAGAACCACAGATACGCAGTATTTT
cdr3_aa: CASSAPGQRTTDTQYF

v_call: TRBV5-1
clone_size: -
d_call: -
j_call: TRBJ2-3
cdr3_nt: TGCGCCAGCAGCTTGAGGGGGGGCGGCACAGATACGCAGTATTTT
cdr3_aa: CASSLRGGGTDTQYF

v_call: TRBV15
clone_size: -
d_call: -
j_call: TRBJ1-5
cdr3_nt: TGTGCCACCAGCGGAGGGGGGGGCCGCAATCAGCCCCAGCATTTT
cdr3_aa: CATSGGGGRNQPQHF

v_call: TRBV19
clone_size: -
d_call: -
j_call: TRBJ1-3
cdr3_nt: TGTGCCAGTCAACGGGTATCCTCTGGAAACACCATATATTTT
cdr3_aa: CASQRVSSGNTIYF

v_call: TRBV9
clone_size: -
d_call: TRBD1
j_call: TRBJ1-2
cdr3_nt: TGTGCCAGCAGCCAGATGGGGGGACAGGTCGGCGGCTACACCTTC
cdr3_aa: CASSQMGGQVGGYTF

v_call: TRBV19
clone_size: -
d_call: -
j_call: TRBJ2-3
cdr3_nt: TGTGCCAGTAGTATGGGGGGGCTGTCGGATACGCAGTATTTT
cdr3_aa: CASSMGGLSDTQYF

v_call: TRBV30
clone_size: -
d_call: -
j_call: TRBJ1-6
cdr3_nt: TGTGCCTGGAGTGGAAATAAACCGGGACACCTTTTT
cdr3_aa: CAWSGNKPGHLF

v_call: TRBV20-1
clone_size: -
d_call: -
j_call: TRBJ2-7
cdr3_nt: TGCAGTGCTGGACAAGGCTACGAGCAGTACTTC
cdr3_aa: CSAGQGYEQYF

v_call: TRBV27
clone_size: -
d_call: -
j_call: TRBJ2-5
cdr3_nt: TGTGCCAGCAGACTAGGGAACCAAGAGACCCAGTACTTC
cdr3_aa: CASRLGNQETQYF

v_call: TRBV7-3
clone_size: -
d_call: -
j_call: TRBJ2-2
cdr3_nt: TGTGCCAGCAGCCCCCTATTAGCCGGGGAGCTGTTTTTT
cdr3_aa: CASSPLLAGELFF

v_call: TRBV7-2
clone_size: -
d_call: -
j_call: TRBJ2-1
cdr3_nt: TGTGCCAGCGGTACCCGAGGAGGGAAAACCTACAATGAGCAGTTCTTC
cdr3_aa: CASGTRGGKTYNEQFF

v_call: TRBV6-1
clone_size: -
d_call: -
j_call: TRBJ2-7
cdr3_nt: TGTGCCAGCAGTGAAGAGGGGGGGTTTAGATCCTACGAGCAGTACTTC
cdr3_aa: CASSEEGGFRSYEQYF

v_call: TRBV27
clone_size: -
d_call: -
j_call: TRBJ1-2
cdr3_nt: TGTGCCAGCAGTCCCTCGGCCCAGGGAAGGGATGGCTACACCTTC
cdr3_aa: CASSPSAQGRDGYTF

v_call: TRBV19
clone_size: -
d_call: TRBD2
j_call: TRBJ2-2
cdr3_nt: TGTGCCAGTAGGCAAACTTTCGCCGGGACTAGCGGGAGGTACACCGGGGAGCTGTTTTTT
cdr3_aa: CASRQTFAGTSGRYTGELFF

v_call: TRBV11-2
clone_size: -
d_call: -
j_call: TRBJ2-3
cdr3_nt: TGTGCCAGCAGCTTTTACAGGGCTAGCACAGATACGCAGTATTTT
cdr3_aa: CASSFYRASTDTQYF

v_call: TRBV5-1
clone_size: -
d_call: -
j_call: TRBJ1-3
cdr3_nt: TGCGCCAGCACCGCCGACTCCTCTGGAAACACCATATATTTT
cdr3_aa: CASTADSSGNTIYF

v_call: TRBV7-2
clone_size: -
d_call: -
j_call: TRBJ2-7
cdr3_nt: TGTGCCAGCAGCTGGTACAGCTCCTACGAGCAGTACTTC
cdr3_aa: CASSWYSSYEQYF

v_call: TRBV7-2
clone_size: -
d_call: -
j_call: TRBJ2-3
cdr3_nt: TGTGCCAGCAGCTTCTTCGAAGACCTTTTTCGCTTCACAGATACGCAGTATTTT
cdr3_aa: CASSFFEDLFRFTDTQYF

v_call: TRBV10-3
clone_size: -
d_call: -
j_call: TRBJ2-2
cdr3_nt: TGTGCCATCAGTGAGTCCCAAGCCGGGGAGCTGTTTTTT
cdr3_aa: CAISESQAGELFF

v_call: TRBV5-1
clone_size: once
d_call: TRBD1
j_call: TRBJ1-5
cdr3_nt: TGTGCCAGCAGCTTGGGACAGGGGAGTCAGCCCCAGCATTTT
cdr3_aa: CASSLGQGSQPQHF

v_call: TRBV5-4
clone_size: few
d_call: -
j_call: TRBJ2-3
cdr3_nt: TGTGCCGCAGGGGGAGGTAATACAGATACGCAGTATTTT
cdr3_aa: CAAGGGNTDTQYF

v_call: TRBV6-5
clone_size: once
d_call: TRBD1
j_call: TRBJ2-7
cdr3_nt: TGTGCCAGCAGACCGCCAGGGGGCGTATTCCACGAGCAGTACTTC
cdr3_aa: CASRPPGGVFHEQYF

v_call: TRBV6-1
clone_size: -
d_call: -
j_call: TRBJ1-3
cdr3_nt: TGTGCCACCCACTCTGGAAACACCATATATTTT
cdr3_aa: CATHSGNTIYF

v_call: TRBV7-9
clone_size: -
d_call: -
j_call: TRBJ2-7
cdr3_nt: TGTGCCAGCTCCCCAACGGGGGGCGGGGAGCAGTACTTC
cdr3_aa: CASSPTGGGEQYF

v_call: TRBV5-1
clone_size: few
d_call: TRBD1
j_call: TRBJ1-2
cdr3_nt: TGCGCCAGCAGCACAAGACAGGGTACTCCCGGGAGCTATGGCTACACCTTC
cdr3_aa: CASSTRQGTPGSYGYTF

v_call: TRBV11-2
clone_size: -
d_call: -
j_call: TRBJ2-7
cdr3_nt: TGTGCCAGCAGCTTAGCTGGTTGGCAGGGGGGCTCCTACGAGCAGTACTTC
cdr3_aa: CASSLAGWQGGSYEQYF

v_call: TRBV5-1
clone_size: -
d_call: -
j_call: TRBJ1-3
cdr3_nt: TGCGCCAGCAGGGACGGGACCTCTGGAAACACCATATATTTT
cdr3_aa: CASRDGTSGNTIYF

v_call: TRBV6-6
clone_size: -
d_call: -
j_call: TRBJ1-1
cdr3_nt: TGTGCCAGCAGTTACACCCCTGTGGGAGAAAACACTGAAGCTTTCTTT
cdr3_aa: CASSYTPVGENTEAFF

v_call: TRBV29-1
clone_size: once
d_call: TRBD1
j_call: TRBJ1-1
cdr3_nt: TGCAGCGTTGACCCGACAGGGCCGAACACTGAAGCTTTCTTT
cdr3_aa: CSVDPTGPNTEAFF